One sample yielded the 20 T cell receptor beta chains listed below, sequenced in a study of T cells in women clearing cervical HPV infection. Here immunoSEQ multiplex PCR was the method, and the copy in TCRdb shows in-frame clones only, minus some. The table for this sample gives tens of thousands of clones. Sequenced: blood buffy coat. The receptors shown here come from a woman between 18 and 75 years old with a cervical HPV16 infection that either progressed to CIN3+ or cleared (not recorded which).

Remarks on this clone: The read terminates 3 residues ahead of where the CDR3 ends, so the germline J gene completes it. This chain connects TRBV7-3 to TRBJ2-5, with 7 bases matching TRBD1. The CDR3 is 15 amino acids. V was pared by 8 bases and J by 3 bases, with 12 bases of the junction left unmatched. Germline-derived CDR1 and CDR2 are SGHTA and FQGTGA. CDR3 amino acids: CASLPPHRGEETQYF. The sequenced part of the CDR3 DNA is TGTGCCAGCCTCCCCCCCCACAGGGGAGAAGAGACC.

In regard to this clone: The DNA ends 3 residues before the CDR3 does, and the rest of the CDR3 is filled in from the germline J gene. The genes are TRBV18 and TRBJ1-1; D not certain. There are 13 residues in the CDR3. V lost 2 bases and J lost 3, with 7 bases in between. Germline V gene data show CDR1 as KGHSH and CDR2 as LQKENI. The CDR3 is CASSPRADTEAFF. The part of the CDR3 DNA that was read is TGTGCCAGCTCACCAAGGGCAGACACTGAA.

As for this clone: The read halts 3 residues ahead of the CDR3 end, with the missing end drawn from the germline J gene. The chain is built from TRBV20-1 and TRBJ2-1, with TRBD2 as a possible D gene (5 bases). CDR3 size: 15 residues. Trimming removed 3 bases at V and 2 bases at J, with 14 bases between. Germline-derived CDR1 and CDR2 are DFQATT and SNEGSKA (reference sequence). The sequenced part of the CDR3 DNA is TGCAGTGCTAGGGGCCGGGGAGTGGCCTACAATGAG. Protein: CSARGRGVAYNE. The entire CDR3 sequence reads CSARGRGVAYNEQFF.

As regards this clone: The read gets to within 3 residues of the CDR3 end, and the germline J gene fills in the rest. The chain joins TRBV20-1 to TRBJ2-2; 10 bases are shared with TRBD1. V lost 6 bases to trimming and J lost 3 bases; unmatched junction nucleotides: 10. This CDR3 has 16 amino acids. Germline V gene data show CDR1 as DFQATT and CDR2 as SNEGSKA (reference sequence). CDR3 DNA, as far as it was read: TGCAGTGCCCAACACTGGGACAGGGGCGACACCGGGGAG. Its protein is CSAQHWDRGDTGE. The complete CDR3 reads CSAQHWDRGDTGELFF.

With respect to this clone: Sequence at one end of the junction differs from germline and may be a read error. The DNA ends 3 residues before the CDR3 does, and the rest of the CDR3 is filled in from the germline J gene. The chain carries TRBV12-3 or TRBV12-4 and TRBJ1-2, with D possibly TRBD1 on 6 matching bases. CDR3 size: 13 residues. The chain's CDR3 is CASSLGTSQGYTF. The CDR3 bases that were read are TGTGCCAGCAGCTTAGGGACATCTCAGGGC.

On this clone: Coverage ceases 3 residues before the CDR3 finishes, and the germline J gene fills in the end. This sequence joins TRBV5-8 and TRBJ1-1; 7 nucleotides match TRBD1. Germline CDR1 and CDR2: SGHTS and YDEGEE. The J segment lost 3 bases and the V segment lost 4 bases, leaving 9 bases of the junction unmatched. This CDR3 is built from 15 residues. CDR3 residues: CASSQRQGRDTEAFF. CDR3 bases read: TGTGCCAGCAGCCAGCGACAGGGTCGGGACACTGAA.

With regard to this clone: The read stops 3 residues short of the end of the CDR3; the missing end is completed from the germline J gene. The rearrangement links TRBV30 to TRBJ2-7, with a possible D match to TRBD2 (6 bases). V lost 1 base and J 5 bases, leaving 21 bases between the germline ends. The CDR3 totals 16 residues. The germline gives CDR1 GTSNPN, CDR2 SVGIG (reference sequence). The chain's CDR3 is CAWSAGRGTTLDEQYF. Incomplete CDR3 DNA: TGTGCCTGGAGTGCGGGTCGGGGGACCACCCTAGACGAG.

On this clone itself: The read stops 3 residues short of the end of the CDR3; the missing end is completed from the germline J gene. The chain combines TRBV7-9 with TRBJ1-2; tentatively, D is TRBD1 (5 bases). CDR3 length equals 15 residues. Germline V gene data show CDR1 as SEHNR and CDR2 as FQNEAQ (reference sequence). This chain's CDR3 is CASSSDGTSGNDYTF. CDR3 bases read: TGTGCCAGCAGTTCCGACGGGACTAGCGGAAATGAC.

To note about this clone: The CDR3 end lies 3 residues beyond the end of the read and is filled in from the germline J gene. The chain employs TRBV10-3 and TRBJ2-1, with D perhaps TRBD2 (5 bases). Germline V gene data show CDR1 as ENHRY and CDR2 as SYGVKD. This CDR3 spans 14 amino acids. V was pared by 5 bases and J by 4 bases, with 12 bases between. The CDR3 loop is CAISSLPGYNEQFF. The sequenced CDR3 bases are TGTGCCATCAGTTCCTTACCGGGGTACAATGAG.

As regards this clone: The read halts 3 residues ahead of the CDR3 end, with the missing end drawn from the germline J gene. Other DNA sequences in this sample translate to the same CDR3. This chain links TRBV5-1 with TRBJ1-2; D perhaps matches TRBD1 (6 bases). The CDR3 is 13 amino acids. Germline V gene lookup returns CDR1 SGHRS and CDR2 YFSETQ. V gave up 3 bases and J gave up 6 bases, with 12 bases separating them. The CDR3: CASSSTGSHGYTF. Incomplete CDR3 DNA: TGCGCCAGCAGCTCCACAGGGAGCCATGGC.

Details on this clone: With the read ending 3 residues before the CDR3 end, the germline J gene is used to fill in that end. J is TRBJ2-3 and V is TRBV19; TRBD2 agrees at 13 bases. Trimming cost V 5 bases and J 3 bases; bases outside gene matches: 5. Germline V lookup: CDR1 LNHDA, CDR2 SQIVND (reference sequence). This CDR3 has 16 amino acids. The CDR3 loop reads CASSPGLAGVTDTQYF. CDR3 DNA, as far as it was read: TGTGCCAGTAGTCCCGGACTAGCGGGAGTGACAGATACG.

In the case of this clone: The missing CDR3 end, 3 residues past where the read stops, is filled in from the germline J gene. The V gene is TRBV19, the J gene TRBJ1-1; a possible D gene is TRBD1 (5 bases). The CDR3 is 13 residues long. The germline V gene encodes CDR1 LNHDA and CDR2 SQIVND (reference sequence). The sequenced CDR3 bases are TGTGCCAGTAGTGGTCCAGGGAGTGTTACG. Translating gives CASSGPGSVT. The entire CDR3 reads CASSGPGSVTAFF.

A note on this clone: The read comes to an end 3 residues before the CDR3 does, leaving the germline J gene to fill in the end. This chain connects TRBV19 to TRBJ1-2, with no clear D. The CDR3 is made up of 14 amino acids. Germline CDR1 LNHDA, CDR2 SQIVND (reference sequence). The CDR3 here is CASSIDASSLTYTF. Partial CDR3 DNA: TGTGCCAGTAGTATAGATGCGAGTAGCTTAACC.

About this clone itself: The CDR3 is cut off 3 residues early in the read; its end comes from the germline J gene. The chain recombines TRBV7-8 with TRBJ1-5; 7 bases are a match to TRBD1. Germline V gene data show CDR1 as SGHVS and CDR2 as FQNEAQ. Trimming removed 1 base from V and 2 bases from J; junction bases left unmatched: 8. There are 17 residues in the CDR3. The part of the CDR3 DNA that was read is TGTGCCAGCAGCTTAGGAACTACAGGGGTCGGCAATCAGCCC. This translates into CASSLGTTGVGNQP. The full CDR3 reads CASSLGTTGVGNQPQHF.

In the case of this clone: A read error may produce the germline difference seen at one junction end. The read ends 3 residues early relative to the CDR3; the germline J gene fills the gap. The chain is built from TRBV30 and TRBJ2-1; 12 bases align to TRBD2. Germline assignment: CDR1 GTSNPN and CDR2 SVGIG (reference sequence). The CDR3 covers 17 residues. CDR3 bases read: TGTTCCTGGGCCGGGACTAGCGGGTCTGGGTCCTACAATGAG. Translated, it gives CSWAGTSGSGSYNE. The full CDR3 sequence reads CSWAGTSGSGSYNEQFF.

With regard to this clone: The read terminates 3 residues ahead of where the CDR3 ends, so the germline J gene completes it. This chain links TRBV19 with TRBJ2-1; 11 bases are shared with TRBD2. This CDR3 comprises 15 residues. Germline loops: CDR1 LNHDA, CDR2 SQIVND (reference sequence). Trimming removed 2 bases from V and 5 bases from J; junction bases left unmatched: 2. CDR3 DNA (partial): TGTGCCAGTAGTATACCGGGACTAGCGGACAATGAG. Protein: CASSIPGLADNE. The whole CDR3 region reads CASSIPGLADNEQFF. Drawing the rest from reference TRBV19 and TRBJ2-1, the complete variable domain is DGGITQSPKYLFRKEGQNVTLSCEQNLNHDAMYWYRQDPGQGLRLIYYSQIVNDFQKGDIAEGYSVSREKKESFPLTVTSAQKNPTAFYLCASSIPGLADNEQFFGPGTRLTVL.

Incomplete CDR3 DNA: TGCAGTGCTAGAGATGGAAGGACAGGGGACACCGGGGAG. The encoded protein is CSARDGRTGDTGE. In full, the CDR3 reads CSARDGRTGDTGELFF. The chain combines TRBV20-1 with TRBJ2-2; the match to TRBD1 covers 9 bases. From the germline J gene comes the end of the CDR3, since the read stops 3 residues before it. The CDR3 runs to 16 residues. V was pared by 0 bases and J by 3 bases, with 5 bases of the junction left unmatched. Germline V gene data show CDR1 as DFQATT and CDR2 as SNEGSKA (reference sequence).

The CDR3 loop reads CASRGPAGGGEQYF. CDR3 DNA (partial): TGTGCCAGCAGGGGCCCAGCGGGAGGTGGCGAG. V gene TRBV2 combines with J gene TRBJ2-7, with TRBD2 identical over 9 bases. The CDR3 is cut off 3 residues early in the read; its end comes from the germline J gene. This CDR3 is built from 14 residues. Germline V gene lookup returns CDR1 SNHLY and CDR2 FYNNEI. J was trimmed by 6 bases and V by 6 bases; bases with no gene match: 9.

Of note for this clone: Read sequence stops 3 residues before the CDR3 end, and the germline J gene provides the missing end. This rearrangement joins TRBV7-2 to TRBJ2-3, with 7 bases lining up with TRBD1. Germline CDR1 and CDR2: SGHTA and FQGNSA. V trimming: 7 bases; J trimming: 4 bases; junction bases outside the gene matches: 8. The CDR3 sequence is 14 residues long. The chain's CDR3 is CASTPTGSPDTQYF. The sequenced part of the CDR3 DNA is TGTGCCAGCACCCCGACAGGGAGTCCAGATACG.

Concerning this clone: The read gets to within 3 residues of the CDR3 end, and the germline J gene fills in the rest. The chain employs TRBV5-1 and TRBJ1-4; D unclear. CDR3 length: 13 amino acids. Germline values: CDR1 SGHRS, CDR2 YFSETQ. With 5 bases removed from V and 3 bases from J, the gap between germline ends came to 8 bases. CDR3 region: CASRAVSNEKLFF. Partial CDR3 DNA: TGCGCCAGCAGGGCAGTTTCTAATGAAAAA.